This T cell receptor (beta chain) derives from a study of chemoradiotherapy in HPV16-positive cancers. Overall study findings and caveats: Non-HPV-specific T cells did not expand in tumors during treatment, whereas candidate HPV-specific clones and E7-related motifs did.

Germline lookup yields CDR1 MRHNA and CDR2 SNTAGT. CDR3 length: 14 amino acids. V was clipped by 3 bases and J by 10 bases, with 16 bases between them. A remark on this clone: The antigen is unknown.

The protocol was immunoSEQ multiplex PCR, while the TCRdb copy is restricted to in-frame clones and leaves out a portion. The sample records thousands of clones, roughly 90% being singletons. This chain links TRBV6-4 with TRBJ2-1; possible D gene TRBD1, 5 bases. The clonotype comes from a human donor with HPV-associated anogenital cancer. The starting material was blood, obtained from a patient who underwent chemoradiotherapy. The CDR3 spells CASSELARAEEQFF. The CDR3 nucleotides are TGTGCCAGCAGTGAATTGGCCAGGGCTGAGGAGCAGTTCTTC.